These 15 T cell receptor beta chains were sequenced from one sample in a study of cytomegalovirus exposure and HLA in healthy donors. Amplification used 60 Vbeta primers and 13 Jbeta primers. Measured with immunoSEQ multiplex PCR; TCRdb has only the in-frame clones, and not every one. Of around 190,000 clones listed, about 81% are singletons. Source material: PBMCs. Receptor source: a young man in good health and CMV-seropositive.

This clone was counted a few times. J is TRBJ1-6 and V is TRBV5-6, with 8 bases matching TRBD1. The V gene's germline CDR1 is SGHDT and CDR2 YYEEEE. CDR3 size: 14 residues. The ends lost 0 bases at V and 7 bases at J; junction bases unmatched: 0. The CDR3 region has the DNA TGTGCCAGCAGCTTGGGGACAGGGAATTCACCCCTCCACTTT. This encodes CASSLGTGNSPLHF.

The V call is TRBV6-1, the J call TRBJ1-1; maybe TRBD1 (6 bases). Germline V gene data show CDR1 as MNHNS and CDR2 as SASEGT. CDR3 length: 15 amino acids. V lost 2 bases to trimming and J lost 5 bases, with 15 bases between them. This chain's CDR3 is CASSESQGLGTEAFF. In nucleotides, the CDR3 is TGTGCCAGCAGTGAATCCCAGGGGCTGGGGACTGAAGCTTTCTTT.

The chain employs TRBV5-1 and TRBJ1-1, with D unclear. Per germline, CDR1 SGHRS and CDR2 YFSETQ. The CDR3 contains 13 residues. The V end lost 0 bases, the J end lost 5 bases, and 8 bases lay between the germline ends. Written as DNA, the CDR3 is TGCGCCAGCAGCTTGGTTTCAGAAACTGAAGCTTTCTTT. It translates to CASSLVSETEAFF.

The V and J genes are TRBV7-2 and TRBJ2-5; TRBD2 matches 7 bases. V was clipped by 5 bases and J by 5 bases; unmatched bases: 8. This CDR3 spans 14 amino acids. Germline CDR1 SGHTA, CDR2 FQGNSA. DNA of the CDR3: TGTGCCAGCAGCAGAAGTTCCGGGGGGGAGACCCAGTACTTC. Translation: CASSRSSGGETQYF.

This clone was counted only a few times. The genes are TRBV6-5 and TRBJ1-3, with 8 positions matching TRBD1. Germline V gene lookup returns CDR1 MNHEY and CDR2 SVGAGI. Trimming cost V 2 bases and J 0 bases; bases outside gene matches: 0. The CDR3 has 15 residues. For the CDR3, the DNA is TGTGCCAGCAGTTACGGACAGGGCTCTGGAAACACCATATATTTT. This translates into CASSYGQGSGNTIYF.

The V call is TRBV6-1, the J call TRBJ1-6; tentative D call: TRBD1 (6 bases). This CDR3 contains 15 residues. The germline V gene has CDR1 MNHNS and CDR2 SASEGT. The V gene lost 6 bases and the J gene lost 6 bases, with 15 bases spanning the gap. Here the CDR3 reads CASRLNRDGNSPLHF. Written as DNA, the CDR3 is TGTGCCAGCAGACTTAACAGGGACGGTAATTCACCCCTCCACTTT.

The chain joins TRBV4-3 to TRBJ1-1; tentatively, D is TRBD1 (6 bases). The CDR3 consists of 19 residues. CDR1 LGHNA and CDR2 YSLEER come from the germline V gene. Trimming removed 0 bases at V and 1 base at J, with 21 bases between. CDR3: CASSQDLPTGRRGNTEAFF. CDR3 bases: TGCGCCAGCAGCCAAGATCTTCCAACAGGGCGTCGAGGGAACACTGAAGCTTTCTTT.

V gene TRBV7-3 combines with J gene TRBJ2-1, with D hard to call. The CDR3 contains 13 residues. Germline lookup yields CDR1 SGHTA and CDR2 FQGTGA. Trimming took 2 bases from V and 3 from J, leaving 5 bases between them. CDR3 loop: CASSLGSYNEQFF. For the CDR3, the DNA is TGTGCCAGCAGCTTAGGCAGCTACAATGAGCAGTTCTTC.

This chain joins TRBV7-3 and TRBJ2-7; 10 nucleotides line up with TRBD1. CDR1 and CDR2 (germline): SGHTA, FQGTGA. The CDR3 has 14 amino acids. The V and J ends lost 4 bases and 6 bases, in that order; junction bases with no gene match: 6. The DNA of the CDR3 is TGTGCCAGCAGCTCCGGACAGGGGGACTCCGAGCAGTACTTC. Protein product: CASSSGQGDSEQYF.

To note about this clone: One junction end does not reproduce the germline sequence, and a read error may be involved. CDR3 coding DNA: TGTGCTAGCAGCCAGGGACAGGTCGGAGAGACCCAGTACTTC. Amino acid sequence: CASSQGQVGETQYF. V is TRBV7-7 and J is TRBJ2-5, with TRBD1 matching over 8 bases. CDR1 is SSHAT, CDR2 FNYEAQ, per germline (reference sequence). The CDR3 totals 14 residues.

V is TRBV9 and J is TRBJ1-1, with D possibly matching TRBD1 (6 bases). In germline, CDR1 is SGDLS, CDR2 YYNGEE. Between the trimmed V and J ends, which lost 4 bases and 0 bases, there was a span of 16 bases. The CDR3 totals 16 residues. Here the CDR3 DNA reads TGTGCCAGCAGCCCAAGAGGACAGCTCATGAACACTGAAGCTTTCTTT. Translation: CASSPRGQLMNTEAFF. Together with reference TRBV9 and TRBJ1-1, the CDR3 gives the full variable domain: DSGVTQTPKHLITATGQRVTLRCSPRSGDLSVYWYQQSLDQGLQFLIQYYNGEERAKGNILERFSAQQFPDLHSELNLSSLELGDSALYFCASSPRGQLMNTEAFFGQGTRLTVV.

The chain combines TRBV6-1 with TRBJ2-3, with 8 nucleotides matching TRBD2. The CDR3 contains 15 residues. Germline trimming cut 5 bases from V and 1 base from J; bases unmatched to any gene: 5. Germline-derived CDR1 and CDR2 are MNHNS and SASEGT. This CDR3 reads CASSPRGGGTDTQYF. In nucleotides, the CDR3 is TGTGCCAGCAGTCCTCGGGGGGGAGGCACAGATACGCAGTATTTT.

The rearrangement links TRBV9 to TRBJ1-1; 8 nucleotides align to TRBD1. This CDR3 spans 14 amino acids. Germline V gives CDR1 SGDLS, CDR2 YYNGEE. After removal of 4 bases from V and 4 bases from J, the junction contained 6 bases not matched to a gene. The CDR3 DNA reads TGTGCCAGCAGCCCCAGACAGGGGTCCACTGAAGCTTTCTTT. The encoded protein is CASSPRQGSTEAFF.

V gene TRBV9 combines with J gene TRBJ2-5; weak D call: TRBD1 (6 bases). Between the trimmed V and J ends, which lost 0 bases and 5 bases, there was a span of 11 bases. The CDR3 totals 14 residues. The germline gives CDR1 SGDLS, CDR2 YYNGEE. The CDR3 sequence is CASSVGIQGETQYF. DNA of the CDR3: TGTGCCAGCAGCGTAGGGATCCAGGGGGAGACCCAGTACTTC.

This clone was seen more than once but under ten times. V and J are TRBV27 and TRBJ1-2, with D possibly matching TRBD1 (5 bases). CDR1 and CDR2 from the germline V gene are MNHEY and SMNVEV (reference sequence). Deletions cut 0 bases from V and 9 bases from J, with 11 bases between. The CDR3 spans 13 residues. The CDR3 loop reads CASSLSAGPSYTF. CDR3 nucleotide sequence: TGTGCCAGCAGTTTATCGGCAGGGCCTAGCTACACCTTC.